This TCR beta chain originates from a study of Tregs in tolerant kidney transplant recipients. Sequencing was performed with immunoSEQ multiplex PCR; in TCRdb, only in-frame clones are kept and a portion is missing. In the table there are over 60,000 clones, roughly 89% of which are singletons. On this clone itself: Its specificity is unknown.

Deletions cut 7 bases from V and 2 bases from J, with 21 bases between. Per the germline V gene, CDR1 is WNHNN and CDR2 is SYGVQD (reference sequence). The CDR3 spans 16 residues. Study-wide results and caveats: Activated donor B cell expansion appeared to reveal the most relevant donor-specific TCRbeta repertoire. This study did not directly address biological reproducibility.

This chain joins TRBV10-1 and TRBJ2-7; D is possibly TRBD1 or TRBD2 (5 bases each). This sequence originates from a human donor in good health. Material: CD4+ T cells from blood. CDR3 DNA: TGCGCCAGCACCACAGGACGGCACCAGGGAGCCTACGAGCAGTACTTC. It specifies CASTTGRHQGAYEQYF.